The 30 T cell receptor beta chains listed next were all sequenced from one sample in a study of human T cells and chemical hapten exposure. TCRdb re-analysed the RACE reads in MiXCR, keeping a single row per CDR3 protein. The data contain some 38,000 distinct CDR3 sequences, roughly 7.2% of them singletons. Time point of the sample: pre-sensitization, week 0. Treatment given: therapeutic diphenylcyclopropenone sensitization with weekly scalp DPC. The sequencing here drew on whole blood, taken in connection with sensitization to the hapten diphenylcyclopropenone (DPC). The receptors originated from a woman aged 45-65 years with alopecia areata. Some clones in this sample may be carry-over from other donors' samples.

The sample holds many counts of this clonotype. V and J are TRBV11-3 and TRBJ2-1; 14 positions match TRBD2. CDR1 is SGHNT and CDR2 is YENEEA in the germline V gene. V trimming: 1 base; J trimming: 0 bases; junction bases outside the gene matches: 8. This CDR3 is built from 20 residues. CDR3 protein: CASSLVRRTSGRSSYNEQFF. For the CDR3, the DNA is TGTGCCAGCAGCTTAGTCCGGAGGACTAGCGGGAGGTCCTCCTACAATGAGCAGTTCTTC.

The chain carries TRBV18 and TRBJ1-5; D ambiguous. Germline V gene data show CDR1 as KGHSH and CDR2 as LQKENI. There are 13 residues in the CDR3. The V end was cut by 2 bases, the J end by 7 bases, with 9 bases between. CDR3 protein: CASSPEEIQPQHF. Here the CDR3 DNA reads TGTGCCAGCTCACCAGAGGAGATACAGCCCCAGCATTTT.

This clonotype was recorded at least ten times. The chain links TRBV10-1 to TRBJ2-6; TRBD1 aligns across 7 bases. The CDR3 has 15 amino acids. CDR1 is WNHNN and CDR2 is SYGVQD in the germline V gene (reference sequence). Germline trimming cut 10 bases from V and 4 bases from J; bases unmatched to any gene: 10. For the CDR3, the DNA is TGCGCCAACCGGGACAGCTCAGGGGGGGCCAACGTCCTGACTTTC. This gives the protein CANRDSSGGANVLTF.

The table lists this clonotype with many counts. The chain employs TRBV18 and TRBJ1-2; 7 nucleotides align to TRBD1. This CDR3 is built from 16 residues. Trimming at V came to 4 bases and at J to 1 base, leaving 9 bases not matched to a gene. Germline V gives CDR1 KGHSH, CDR2 LQKENI. CDR3 loop: CASSLTTGVGNYGYTF. CDR3 coding DNA: TGTGCCAGCTCACTAACCACAGGGGTCGGTAACTATGGCTACACCTTC.

The J gene is TRBJ2-7, the V gene TRBV20-1, with TRBD1 matching over 10 bases. Germline V gene lookup returns CDR1 DFQATT and CDR2 SNEGSKA (reference sequence). V gave up 6 bases and J gave up 3 bases; unmatched junction bases: 2. The CDR3 is 12 residues long. The CDR3 nucleotides read TGCAGTGCCAGGACAGGGGGCTACGAGCAGTACTTC. Protein: CSARTGGYEQYF.

The rearrangement joins TRBV9 to TRBJ2-7; unclear D gene. CDR1 is SGDLS and CDR2 is YYNGEE in the germline V gene. The CDR3 length is 13 residues. V lost 0 bases, J lost 6 bases, and 10 bases lay in between. CDR3 DNA sequence: TGTGCCAGCAGCGTAGTCGGCTTCGGCGAGCAGTACTTC. Encoded protein: CASSVVGFGEQYF.

This clonotype appeared many times. V and J are TRBV7-9 and TRBJ2-7; 12 bases match TRBD2. The V and J ends lost 2 bases and 6 bases, in that order; junction bases with no gene match: 5. This CDR3 region has 15 residues. Germline CDR1 SEHNR, CDR2 FQNEAQ (reference sequence). The CDR3 DNA is TGTGCCAGCAGCTTAAGGACTAGCGGGAATCTCGAGCAGTACTTC. This codes for CASSLRTSGNLEQYF.

This clonotype has more than one count but fewer than ten. The chain carries TRBV28 and TRBJ2-2; 8 bases align to TRBD1. Trimming at V came to 3 bases and at J to 7 bases, leaving 7 bases not matched to a gene. Per the germline V gene, CDR1 is MDHEN and CDR2 is SYDVKM. The CDR3 has 15 amino acids. The CDR3 nucleotides read TGTGCCAGCAGTTTCCCTCAGGGGGCCTTCGGGGAGCTGTTTTTT. This encodes CASSFPQGAFGELFF.

At least ten counts were recorded for this clonotype. This chain joins TRBV29-1 and TRBJ1-1, with D perhaps TRBD1 (5 bases). The CDR3 runs 13 residues. CDR1 is SQVTM, CDR2 ANQGSEA, per germline. With 3 bases removed from V and 4 bases from J, the gap between germline ends came to 12 bases. The CDR3 spells CSVDKRQGTEAFF. The CDR3 DNA reads TGCAGCGTTGATAAACGGCAGGGCACTGAAGCTTTCTTT. Drawing the rest from reference TRBV29-1 and TRBJ1-1, the complete variable domain is SAVISQKPSRDICQRGTSLTIQCQVDSQVTMMFWYRQQPGQSLTLIATANQGSEATYESGFVIDKFPISRPNLTFSTLTVSNMSPEDSSIYLCSVDKRQGTEAFFGQGTRLTVV.

This clonotype was recorded at least ten times. The chain is built from TRBV7-9 and TRBJ2-6, with TRBD1 matching over 10 bases. J lost 2 bases, V lost 0 bases, and 4 bases had no gene match. The CDR3 has 18 amino acids. CDR1 and CDR2 (germline): SEHNR, FQNEAQ (reference sequence). The CDR3 spells CASSLAPDRGTGANVLTF. The CDR3 DNA sequence: TGTGCCAGCAGCTTAGCGCCGGACAGGGGGACTGGGGCCAACGTCCTGACTTTC.

This clonotype has a count of ten or more. The genes are TRBV18 and TRBJ1-2; a possible D gene is TRBD1 (6 bases). The germline CDR1 and CDR2 sequences are KGHSH and LQKENI. There are 14 residues in the CDR3. Trimming stripped 3 bases from V and 2 bases from J, with 10 bases between. The CDR3: CASSPPTGNYGYTF. The CDR3 DNA reads TGTGCCAGCTCACCCCCGACAGGCAACTATGGCTACACCTTC.

This clonotype came up many times. The chain carries TRBV19 and TRBJ2-3; D not resolved. The CDR3 consists of 12 residues. Germline CDR1 is LNHDA and CDR2 is SQIVND (reference sequence). The ends were cut back, 3 bases at V and 3 bases at J, with 4 bases in the middle. The CDR3: CASSMGTDTQYF. CDR3 nucleotides: TGTGCCAGTAGTATGGGGACAGATACGCAGTATTTT.

This clonotype was picked up a small number of times. The chain is built from TRBV10-3 and TRBJ2-1, with D perhaps matching TRBD2 (5 bases). V gave up 10 bases and J gave up 6 bases, with 7 bases separating them. The CDR3 extends over 10 amino acids. Germline assignment: CDR1 ENHRY and CDR2 SYGVKD. For the CDR3, the DNA is TGTGCCACGGGGTCCAATGAGCAGTTCTTC. Amino acid sequence: CATGSNEQFF.

This clonotype was detected ten times or more. The CDR3 region is CAEAGNNSPLHF. The CDR3 nucleotides are TGTGCGGAGGCAGGGAATAATTCACCCCTCCACTTT. The rearrangement links TRBV2 to TRBJ1-6; D might be TRBD1 (5 bases). Germline V CDR1 and CDR2: SNHLY, FYNNEI. The CDR3 is 12 amino acids.

This clonotype was found many times. V and J are TRBV27 and TRBJ1-6; 10 positions agree with TRBD1. Losses at the gene ends were 6 bases for V and 7 bases for J; bases not matched to a gene: 3. The CDR3 loop spans 14 amino acids. Germline loops: CDR1 MNHEY, CDR2 SMNVEV (reference sequence). The CDR3 DNA is TGTGCCAGCAGCGGGACAGGGGCCAATTCACCCCTCCACTTT. Protein product: CASSGTGANSPLHF.

Ten or more counts support this clonotype. The chain employs TRBV10-3 and TRBJ2-7; 7 bases fit TRBD2. V was clipped by 0 bases and J by 2 bases; unmatched bases: 4. CDR1 and CDR2 from the germline V gene are ENHRY and SYGVKD. The CDR3 totals 15 residues. The CDR3 protein is CAISESRGLAYEQYF. CDR3 DNA: TGTGCCATCAGTGAGTCGAGAGGACTAGCCTACGAGCAGTACTTC.

This clonotype was counted ten times or more. Given the absence of the conserved phenylalanine or tryptophan at the CDR3 end, a read error is likely. The limits of the CDR3 on the DNA are not certain, so only TCRdb's listed CDR3 is given. The genes are TRBV28 and TRBJ2-7; the table's D call, TRBD2, has no DNA check behind it. Germline V gene sequence: CDR1 MDHEN, CDR2 SYDVKM. The CDR3 sequence runs 15 residues, both termini included. CDR3 in amino acids: CASSLCLNLTGAGKG.

This clonotype was picked up many times. The rearrangement joins TRBV18 to TRBJ2-5; 8 nucleotides agree with TRBD2. The germline gives CDR1 KGHSH, CDR2 LQKENI. The length of the CDR3 is 17 residues. The junction had 9 bases not matched to a gene; V was cut back by 3 bases and J by 0 bases. The CDR3 here is CASSPRKEREYQETQYF. In DNA form, the CDR3 reads TGTGCCAGCTCACCCCGAAAAGAGCGGGAGTACCAAGAGACCCAGTACTTC.

The chain carries TRBV4-3 and TRBJ2-3; tentative D call: TRBD2 (7 bases). Germline V gene sequence: CDR1 LGHNA, CDR2 YSLEER. Trimming took off 5 bases at V and 2 bases at J, with 14 bases between the two ends. This CDR3 has 15 amino acids. DNA of the CDR3: TGCGCCAGCAGCGGTGCGGGGGCGAACACAGATACGCAGTATTTT. Protein sequence: CASSGAGANTDTQYF.

This clonotype was recorded at least ten times. This rearrangement joins TRBV12-5 to TRBJ1-3, with D tentatively TRBD1 (5 bases). V lost 1 base and J 3 bases, leaving 7 bases between the germline ends. This CDR3 is built from 14 residues. Germline V gene data show CDR1 as LGHNT and CDR2 as FRNRAP. CDR3 in DNA: TGTGCTAGTGGTTTGGGGGGCTTTGGAAACACCATATATTTT. This sequence encodes CASGLGGFGNTIYF.

This clonotype has a count of ten or more. This sequence joins TRBV20-1 and TRBJ2-1; 8 nucleotides match TRBD2. V lost 4 bases, J lost 6 bases, and 8 bases stayed unmatched. The CDR3 length is 14 residues. Per the germline V gene, CDR1 is DFQATT and CDR2 is SNEGSKA (reference sequence). CDR3: CSATRAGVGNEQFF. In DNA, the CDR3 is TGCAGTGCTACCCGAGCGGGAGTGGGCAATGAGCAGTTCTTC.

This clonotype was seen at least ten times. This rearrangement joins TRBV4-1 to TRBJ2-2; 10 bases map to TRBD1. Trimming at V came to 4 bases and at J to 6 bases, leaving 5 bases not matched to a gene. The CDR3 consists of 15 residues. The germline gives CDR1 MGHRA, CDR2 YSYEKL. CDR3 in DNA: TGCGCCAGCAGCCTGGACAGGGGGGGCGCCGGGGAGCTGTTTTTT. This codes for CASSLDRGGAGELFF.

This clonotype was observed a handful of times. The chain links TRBV6-2 or TRBV6-3 to TRBJ1-2, with D tentatively TRBD1 (6 bases). Trimming took off 6 bases at V and 3 bases at J, with 20 bases between the two ends. The CDR3 extends over 16 amino acids. Germline CDR1 reads MNHEY; CDR2 reads SVGEGT. The CDR3 DNA sequence: TGTGCCAGCAGAACTACAGGGAGAGTTTCCGACTATGGCTACACCTTC. It is translated as CASRTTGRVSDYGYTF.

This clonotype was counted a few times. The chain carries TRBV10-3 and TRBJ2-7; D is perhaps TRBD1 or TRBD2 (5 bases each). Trimming stripped 7 bases from V and 2 bases from J, with 15 bases between. Germline CDR1 is ENHRY and CDR2 is SYGVKD. CDR3 length: 14 residues. The CDR3 region is CAITRDGFPYEQYF. The CDR3 nucleotides are TGTGCCATCACCAGGGACGGCTTCCCCTACGAGCAGTACTTC.

To note about this clonotype: A much larger clone lies a single base off, so this may be a read error. The chain carries TRBV12-3 or TRBV12-4 and TRBJ2-5; D gene ambiguous. This CDR3 spans 13 amino acids. CDR3 sequence: CASGLKATETQYF. The CDR3 bases are TGTGCCAGCGGTTTAAAGGCGACGGAGACCCAGTACTTC.

This sequence joins TRBV14 and TRBJ2-5, with a weak D call TRBD1 (6 bases). CDR3 length: 15 residues. The germline CDR1 and CDR2 sequences are SGHDN and FVKESK. The germline V and J ends were trimmed by 4 bases and 4 bases, with 16 bases remaining between them. This CDR3 is CASSLRAVRGETQYF. The CDR3 DNA is TGTGCCAGCAGCCTCAGGGCTGTCAGGGGAGAGACCCAGTACTTC.

By share, this clonotype ranks as medium-sized. This sequence joins TRBV7-6 and TRBJ2-5, with 7 bases aligning to TRBD1. The CDR3 has 15 amino acids. In germline, CDR1 is SGHVS, CDR2 FNYEAQ. After removal of 5 bases from V and 3 bases from J, the junction contained 9 bases not matched to a gene. This CDR3 is CASSPPRDSEETQYF. In nucleotides, the CDR3 is TGTGCCAGCAGCCCCCCCCGGGACAGCGAAGAGACCCAGTACTTC.

This clonotype was seen ten or more times. The V and J genes are TRBV12-3 or TRBV12-4 and TRBJ1-1; 7 bases line up with TRBD1. The CDR3 is 14 amino acids. V dropped 1 base and J dropped 4; count of bases not matched to a gene: 3. CDR3 sequence reads: CASSLGRGSTEAFF. CDR3 in DNA: TGTGCCAGCAGTTTAGGCAGGGGGTCCACTGAAGCTTTCTTT.

V and J are TRBV10-3 and TRBJ2-7; D is ambiguous. CDR1 ENHRY and CDR2 SYGVKD come from the germline V gene. CDR3 length: 13 amino acids. Trimming shortened V by 3 bases and J by 3 bases, and 9 bases separated the two germline ends. CDR3 sequence: CAISERQDYEQYF. CDR3 coding DNA: TGTGCCATCAGTGAAAGGCAGGACTACGAGCAGTACTTC.

Many counts were recorded for this clonotype. This rearrangement joins TRBV12-3 or TRBV12-4 to TRBJ1-2, with 11 bases identical to TRBD1. There are 13 residues in the CDR3. V shed 5 bases, J shed 7 bases, and the junction held 3 bases outside the gene matches. CDR3 sequence reads: CASSRTGGPGYTF. The CDR3 nucleotides are TGTGCCAGCAGTCGGACAGGGGGCCCTGGCTACACCTTC.